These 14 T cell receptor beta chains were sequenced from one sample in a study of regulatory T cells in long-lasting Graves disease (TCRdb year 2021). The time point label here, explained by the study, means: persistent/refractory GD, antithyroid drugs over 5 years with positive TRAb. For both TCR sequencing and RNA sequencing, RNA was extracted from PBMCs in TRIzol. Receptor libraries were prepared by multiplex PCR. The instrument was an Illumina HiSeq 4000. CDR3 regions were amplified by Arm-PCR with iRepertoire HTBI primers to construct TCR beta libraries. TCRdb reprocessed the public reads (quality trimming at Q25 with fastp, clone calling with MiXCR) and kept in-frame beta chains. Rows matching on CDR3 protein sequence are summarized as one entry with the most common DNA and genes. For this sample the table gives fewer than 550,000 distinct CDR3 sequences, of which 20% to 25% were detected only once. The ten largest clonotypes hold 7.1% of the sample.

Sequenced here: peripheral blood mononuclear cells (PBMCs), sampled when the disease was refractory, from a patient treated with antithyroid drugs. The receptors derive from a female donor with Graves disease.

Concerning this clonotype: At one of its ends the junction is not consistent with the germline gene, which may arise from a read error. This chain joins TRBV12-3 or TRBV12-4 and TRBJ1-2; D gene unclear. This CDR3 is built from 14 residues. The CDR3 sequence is CASSLVEDGHGYTF. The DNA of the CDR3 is TGTGCCAGCAGCTTAGTAGAGGATGGACATGGCTACACCTTC.

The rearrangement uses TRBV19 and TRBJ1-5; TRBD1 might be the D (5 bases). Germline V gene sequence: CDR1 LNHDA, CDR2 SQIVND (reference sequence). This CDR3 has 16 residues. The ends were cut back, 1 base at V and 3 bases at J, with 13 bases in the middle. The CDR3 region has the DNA TGTGCCAGTAGTATAGCCCTCGACAGCTCCAATCAGCCCCAGCATTTT. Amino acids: CASSIALDSSNQPQHF.

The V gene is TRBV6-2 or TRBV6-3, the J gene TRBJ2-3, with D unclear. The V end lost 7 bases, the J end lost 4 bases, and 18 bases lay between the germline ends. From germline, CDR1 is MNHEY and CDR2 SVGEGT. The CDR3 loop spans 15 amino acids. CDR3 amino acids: CASKYPGTGADTQYF. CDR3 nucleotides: TGTGCCAGCAAGTATCCGGGCACCGGAGCAGATACGCAGTATTTT.

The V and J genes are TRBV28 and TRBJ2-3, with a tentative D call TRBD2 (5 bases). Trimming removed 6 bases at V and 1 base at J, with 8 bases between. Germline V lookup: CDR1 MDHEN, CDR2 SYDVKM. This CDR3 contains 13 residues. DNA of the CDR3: TGTGCCAGCAGACCCGGGGGCACAGATACGCAGTATTTT. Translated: CASRPGGTDTQYF.

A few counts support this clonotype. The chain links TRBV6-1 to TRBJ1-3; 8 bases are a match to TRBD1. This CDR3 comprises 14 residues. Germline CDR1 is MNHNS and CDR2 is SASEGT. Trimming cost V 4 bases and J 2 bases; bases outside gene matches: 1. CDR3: CASSATGAGNTIYF. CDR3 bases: TGTGCCAGCAGTGCGACAGGGGCTGGAAACACCATATATTTT.

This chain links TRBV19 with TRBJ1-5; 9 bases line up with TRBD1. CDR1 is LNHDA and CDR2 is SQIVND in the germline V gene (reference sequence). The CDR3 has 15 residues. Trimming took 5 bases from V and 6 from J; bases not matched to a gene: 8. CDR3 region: CASSSQGAASQPQHF. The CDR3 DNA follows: TGTGCCAGTAGTTCACAGGGGGCTGCAAGTCAGCCCCAGCATTTT.

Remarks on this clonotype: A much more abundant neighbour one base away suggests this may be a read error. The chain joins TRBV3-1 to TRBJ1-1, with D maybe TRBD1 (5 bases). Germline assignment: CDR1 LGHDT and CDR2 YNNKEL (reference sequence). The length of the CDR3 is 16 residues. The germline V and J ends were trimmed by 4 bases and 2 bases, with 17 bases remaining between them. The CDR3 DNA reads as TGTGCCAGCAGCCCGGACGGGGGGTGGTCAAACACTGAAGCTTTCTTT. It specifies CASSPDGGWSNTEAFF.

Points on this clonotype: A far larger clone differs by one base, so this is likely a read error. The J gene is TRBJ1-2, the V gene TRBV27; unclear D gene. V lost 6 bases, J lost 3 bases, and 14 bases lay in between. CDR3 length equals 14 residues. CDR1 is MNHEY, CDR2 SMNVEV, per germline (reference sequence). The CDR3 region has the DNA TGTGCCAGCAGGCGAGGAGGTTTGGACTATGGCTACACCTTC. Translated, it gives CASRRGGLDYGYTF.

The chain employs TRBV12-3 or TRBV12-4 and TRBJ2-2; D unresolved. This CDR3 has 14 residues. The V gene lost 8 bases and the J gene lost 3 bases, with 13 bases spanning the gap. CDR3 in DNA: TGTGCCAGCGGGTACCGGGTCTACACCGGGGAGCTGTTTTTT. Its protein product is CASGYRVYTGELFF.

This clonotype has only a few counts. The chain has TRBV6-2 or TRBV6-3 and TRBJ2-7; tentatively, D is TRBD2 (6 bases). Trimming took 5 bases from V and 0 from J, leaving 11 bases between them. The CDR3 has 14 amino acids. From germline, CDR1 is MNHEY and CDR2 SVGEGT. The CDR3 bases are TGTGCCAGCAGTCGGGGGACGATCTCCTACGAGCAGTACTTC. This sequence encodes CASSRGTISYEQYF.

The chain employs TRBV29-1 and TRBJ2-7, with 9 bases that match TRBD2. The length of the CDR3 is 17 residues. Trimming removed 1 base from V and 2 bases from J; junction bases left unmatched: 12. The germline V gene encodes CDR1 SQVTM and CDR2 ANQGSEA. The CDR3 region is CSVEGRELREGAYEQYF. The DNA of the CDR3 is TGCAGCGTTGAAGGCAGAGAGTTGCGGGAGGGCGCCTACGAGCAGTACTTC.

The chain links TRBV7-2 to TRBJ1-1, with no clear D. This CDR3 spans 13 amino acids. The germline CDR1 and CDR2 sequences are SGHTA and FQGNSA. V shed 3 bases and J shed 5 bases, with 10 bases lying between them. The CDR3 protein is CASSFHQRTEAFF. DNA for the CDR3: TGTGCCAGCAGCTTCCACCAAAGGACTGAAGCTTTCTTT.

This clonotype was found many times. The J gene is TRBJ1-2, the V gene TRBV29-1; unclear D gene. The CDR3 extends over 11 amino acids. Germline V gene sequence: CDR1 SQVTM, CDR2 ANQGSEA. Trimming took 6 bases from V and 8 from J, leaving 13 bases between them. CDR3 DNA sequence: TGCAGCGTCCCCCAAGGGCTGGGCTACACCTTC. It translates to CSVPQGLGYTF.

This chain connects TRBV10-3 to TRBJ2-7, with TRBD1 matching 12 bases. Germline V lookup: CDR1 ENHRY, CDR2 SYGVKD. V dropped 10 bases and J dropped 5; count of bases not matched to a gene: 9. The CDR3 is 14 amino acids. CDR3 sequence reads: CATGPGQGANEQYF. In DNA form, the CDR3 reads TGTGCCACCGGACCGGGACAGGGGGCCAACGAGCAGTACTTC.